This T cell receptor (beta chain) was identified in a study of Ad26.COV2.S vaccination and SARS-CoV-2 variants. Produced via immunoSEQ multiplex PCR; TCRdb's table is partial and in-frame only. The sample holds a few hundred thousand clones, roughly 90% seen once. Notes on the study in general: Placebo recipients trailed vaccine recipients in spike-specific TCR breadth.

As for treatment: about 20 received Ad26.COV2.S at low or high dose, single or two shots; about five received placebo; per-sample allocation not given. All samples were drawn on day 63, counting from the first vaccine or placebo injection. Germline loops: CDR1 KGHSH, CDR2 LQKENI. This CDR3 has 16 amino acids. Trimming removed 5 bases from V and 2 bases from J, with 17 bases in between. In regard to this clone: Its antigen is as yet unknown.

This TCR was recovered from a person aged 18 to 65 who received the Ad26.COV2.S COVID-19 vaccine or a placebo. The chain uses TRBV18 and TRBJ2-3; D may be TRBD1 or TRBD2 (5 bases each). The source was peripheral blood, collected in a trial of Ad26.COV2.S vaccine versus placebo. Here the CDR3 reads CASSEPEGFPTDTQYF. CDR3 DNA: TGTGCCAGCTCAGAACCAGAGGGGTTTCCCACAGATACGCAGTATTTT.